These T cell receptor beta chains were read from a single sample in a study of early T cells in non-severe SARS-CoV-2 infection. A single record per CDR3 protein comes from TCRdb applying MiXCR to the 5' RACE reads. The repertoire includes approximately 30,000 distinct CDR3 sequences, roughly 7.2% of them detected once, and roughly two fifths sits in the top ten. Sample: whole blood. These receptors all stem from an adult who was a healthcare worker with PCR-confirmed SARS-CoV-2 infection or an uninfected control (not recorded which). Each CDR3 is given with its conserved first and last residue. The D gene is left open where the match is weak. A row's size may be missing; if present it is once, few, many or a size class.

clone_size	v_call	d_call	j_call	cdr3_nt	cdr3_aa
many	TRBV6-2/TRBV6-3	.	TRBJ2-4	TGTGCCAGCAGTTACGGGACAGCCAAAAACATTCAGTACTTC	CASSYGTAKNIQYF
.	TRBV6-5	.	TRBJ2-7	TGTGCCAGCAGTATGACTAGAAGGGGCTACGAGCAGTACTTC	CASSMTRRGYEQYF
many	TRBV7-9	TRBD1	TRBJ2-1	TGTGCCAGCAGCTCCGACAGGGTTGAGCAGTTCTTC	CASSSDRVEQFF
many	TRBV5-1	TRBD2	TRBJ2-5	TGCGCCAGCAGCATCAGCGGGAGGGCCCAAGAGACCCAGTACTTC	CASSISGRAQETQYF
.	TRBV3-1	.	TRBJ2-3	TGTGCCAGCAGCCTTCGGGGCACTCCAAGCAAGACGGATACGCAGTATTTT	CASSLRGTPSKTDTQYF
many	TRBV20-1	.	TRBJ2-7	TGCAGTGCTAGAGATCTTTGGAGGGGCGGCGAGCAGTACTTC	CSARDLWRGGEQYF
many	TRBV7-8	.	TRBJ1-5	TGTGCCAGCAGCTTAGTTCCGGGTTATCAGCCCCAGCATTTT	CASSLVPGYQPQHF
few	TRBV11-3	.	TRBJ2-1	TGTGCCAGCAGCTTACCCCCCTCCTACAATGAGCAGTTCTTC	CASSLPPSYNEQFF
many	TRBV10-1	.	TRBJ2-7	TGCGCCAGCAGACGAAACGAGCAGTACTTC	CASRRNEQYF
.	TRBV6-6	.	TRBJ2-7	TGTGCCAGCAGGAGGGCAGGTTCCACCCACGAGCAGTACTTC	CASRRAGSTHEQYF
few	TRBV24-1	TRBD1	TRBJ2-2	TGTGCCACCAGTGACCACCCGGGACAGGGAAAGGCCGGGGAGCTGTTTTTT	CATSDHPGQGKAGELFF
.	TRBV7-2	.	TRBJ2-3	TGTGCCAGCAGCTTAACTCGGTTTAGCACAGATACGCAGTATTTT	CASSLTRFSTDTQYF
many	TRBV5-5	.	TRBJ1-1	TGTGCCAGCAGCCGGACAATGAACACTGAAGCTTTCTTT	CASSRTMNTEAFF
many	TRBV2	.	TRBJ1-2	TGTGCCAGCGCCCCTAGTTTCAACTATGGCTACACCTTC	CASAPSFNYGYTF
many	TRBV21-1	.	TRBJ1-2	TGTGCCAGCAGCAAATCTAACTATGGCTACACCTTC	CASSKSNYGYTF
few	TRBV7-3	.	TRBJ2-1	TGTGCCAGCAGCTCTCAGCCCTACAATGAGCAGTTCTTC	CASSSQPYNEQFF
.	TRBV6-2/TRBV6-3	.	TRBJ2-2	TGTGCCAGCAGTTATTCGTGGGCAACCGGGGAGCTGTTTTTT	CASSYSWATGELFF
many	TRBV7-2	.	TRBJ2-5	TGTGCCAGCAGCTTACTTCGGGGGTTCCAAGAGACCCAGTACTTC	CASSLLRGFQETQYF
.	TRBV7-9	TRBD2	TRBJ2-1	TGTGCCAGCAGCTTGCTACTAGCGGGAGTTAATGAGCAGTTCTTC	CASSLLLAGVNEQFF
many	TRBV6-1	TRBD1	TRBJ2-5	TGTGCCAGCATTGGAAACAGGGGCCCGTACCAGTACTTC	CASIGNRGPYQYF
.	TRBV12-3/TRBV12-4	.	TRBJ2-7	TGTGCCAGCAGTACTGGGGAAGGGGCCTACGAGCAGTACTTC	CASSTGEGAYEQYF
many	TRBV2	.	TRBJ2-5	TGTGCCAGCAGTGAAGTGGCAGCCCAAGAGACCCAGTACTTC	CASSEVAAQETQYF
.	TRBV5-4	TRBD2	TRBJ2-7	TGTGCCAGCAGGCCGGGGCTGACGGGAGGCCCCTCCTACGAGCAGTACTTC	CASRPGLTGGPSYEQYF
few	TRBV28	.	TRBJ1-2	TGTGCCAGCAGTTTTATGGAGGGGAACTATGGCTACACCTTC	CASSFMEGNYGYTF
many	TRBV10-1	.	TRBJ2-7	TGCGCCAGCAGTTCTCAGTCGAACCCCTACGAGCAGTACTTC	CASSSQSNPYEQYF
many	TRBV29-1	.	TRBJ2-1	TGCAGCGTTGAAGATCAGGCGACAGCGGACAATGAGCAGTTCTTC	CSVEDQATADNEQFF
many	TRBV12-3/TRBV12-4	TRBD2	TRBJ2-1	TGTGCCAGCAGTCCATCCACTAGCGGGAGGGATTACAATGAGCAGTTCTTC	CASSPSTSGRDYNEQFF
.	TRBV5-1	.	TRBJ1-1	TGCGCCAGCAGCTTGGCTAGGGCGGCGGACACTGAAGCTTTCTTT	CASSLARAADTEAFF
many	TRBV11-3	.	TRBJ2-3	TGTGCCAGCAGCCCACGGGTTACGGATACGCAGTATTTT	CASSPRVTDTQYF
many	TRBV5-4	TRBD1	TRBJ2-3	TGTGCCAGCAGCGACTACAGGGGGCAAACAGATACGCAGTATTTT	CASSDYRGQTDTQYF
many	TRBV7-9	.	TRBJ1-1	TGTGCCAGCAGCATACGGGGCCCTGAAGCTTTCTTT	CASSIRGPEAFF
many	TRBV10-3	.	TRBJ2-6	TGTGCCATCAGTGACAGTCAGGCTGGGGCCAACGTCCTGACTTTC	CAISDSQAGANVLTF
many	TRBV2	TRBD2	TRBJ2-5	TGTGCCAGCAGTGAACTAGCGGGGGATTGGGAGGCAGAGACCCAGTACTTC	CASSELAGDWEAETQYF
.	TRBV5-1	TRBD1	TRBJ2-7	TGCGCCAGCAGGGCCGGGACAGCTTCCTACGAGCAGTACTTC	CASRAGTASYEQYF
many	TRBV7-2	TRBD2	TRBJ2-2	TGTGCCAGCAGCTTTTTACTAGCGGACACCGGGGAGCTGTTTTTT	CASSFLLADTGELFF
.	TRBV3-1	.	TRBJ2-4	TGTGCCAGCAGCCATCCACCTTTAAACATTCAGTACTTC	CASSHPPLNIQYF
many	TRBV6-4	.	TRBJ2-7	TGTGCCAGCACCGCCGGGGGACCTTGGGAGCAGTACTTC	CASTAGGPWEQYF
many	TRBV28	TRBD2	TRBJ2-4	TGTGCCAGCAGAGATACTAGCGGGTTAGCCAAAAACATTCAGTACTTC	CASRDTSGLAKNIQYF
few	TRBV11-2	.	TRBJ2-5	TGTGCCAGCAGCCCAGTTTGGCAACAAGAGACCCAGTACTTC	CASSPVWQQETQYF
many	TRBV7-8	TRBD2	TRBJ2-1	TGTGCCAGCAGCGCCTTACTAGCGGGAGGTGGCAATGAGCAGTTCTTC	CASSALLAGGGNEQFF
many	TRBV11-3	TRBD1	TRBJ2-1	TGTGCCAGCAGCACCGCCGGGACAGGGACCAATGAGCAGTTCTTC	CASSTAGTGTNEQFF
.	TRBV20-1	.	TRBJ1-6	TGCAGTGCTAGAGGGGCGGGTAATTCACCCCTCCACTTT	CSARGAGNSPLHF
many	TRBV2	.	TRBJ1-5	TGTGCCAGCAGTGACAGGGTTCGCAGTCAGCCCCAGCATTTT	CASSDRVRSQPQHF
many	TRBV7-2	TRBD2	TRBJ2-1	TGTGCCAGCAGCTTAGGGTCTAGCGGGCCTTACAATGAGCAGTTCTTC	CASSLGSSGPYNEQFF
many	TRBV5-6	.	TRBJ2-7	TGTGCCAGCAGCTCAAGTGGGTACGAGCAGTACTTC	CASSSSGYEQYF
many	TRBV20-1	.	TRBJ1-1	TGCAGTGCTATCAAGGCCATGAACACTGAAGCTTTCTTT	CSAIKAMNTEAFF
many	TRBV12-3/TRBV12-4	.	TRBJ2-1	TGTGCCAGCAGTTTAGGATCAAACAATGAGCAGTTCTTC	CASSLGSNNEQFF
many	TRBV20-1	.	TRBJ1-1	TGCAGTGCTAAGACAACTCAGGAGAACACTGAAGCTTTCTTT	CSAKTTQENTEAFF